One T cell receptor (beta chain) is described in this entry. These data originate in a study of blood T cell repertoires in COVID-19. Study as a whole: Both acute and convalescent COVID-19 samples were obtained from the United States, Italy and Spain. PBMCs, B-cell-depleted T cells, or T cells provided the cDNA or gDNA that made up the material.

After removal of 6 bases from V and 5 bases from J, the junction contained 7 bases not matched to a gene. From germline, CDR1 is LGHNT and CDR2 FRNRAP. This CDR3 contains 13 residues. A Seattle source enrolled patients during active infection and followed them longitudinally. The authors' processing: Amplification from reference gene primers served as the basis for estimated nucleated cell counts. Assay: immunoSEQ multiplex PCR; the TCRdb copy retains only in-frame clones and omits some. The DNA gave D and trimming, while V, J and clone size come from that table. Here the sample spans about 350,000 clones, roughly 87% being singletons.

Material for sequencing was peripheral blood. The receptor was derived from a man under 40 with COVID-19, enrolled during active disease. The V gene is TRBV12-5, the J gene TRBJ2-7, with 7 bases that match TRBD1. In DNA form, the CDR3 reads TGTGCTAGTGGACTGACAGGGTGGGACGAGCAGTACTTC. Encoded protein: CASGLTGWDEQYF.